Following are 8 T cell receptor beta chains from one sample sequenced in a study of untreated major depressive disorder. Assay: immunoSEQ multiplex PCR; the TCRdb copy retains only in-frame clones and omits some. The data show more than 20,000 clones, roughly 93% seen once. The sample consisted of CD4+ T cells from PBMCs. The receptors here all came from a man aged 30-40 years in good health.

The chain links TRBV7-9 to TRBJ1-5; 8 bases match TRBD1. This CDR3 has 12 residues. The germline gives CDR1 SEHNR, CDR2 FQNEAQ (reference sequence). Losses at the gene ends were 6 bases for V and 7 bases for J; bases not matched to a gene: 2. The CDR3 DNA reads TGTGCCAGCAGTACAGGGGGGCAGCCCCAGCATTTT. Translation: CASSTGGQPQHF.

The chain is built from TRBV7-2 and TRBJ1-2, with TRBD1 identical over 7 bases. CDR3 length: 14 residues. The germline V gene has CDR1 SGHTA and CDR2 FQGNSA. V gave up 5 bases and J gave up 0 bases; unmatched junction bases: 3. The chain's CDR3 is CASSGTASNYGYTF. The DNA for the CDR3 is TGTGCCAGCAGCGGGACAGCGTCTAACTATGGCTACACCTTC.

The CDR3 region is CASSSRQGGTGELFF. In DNA, the CDR3 is TGTGCCAGCAGCTCGCGACAGGGGGGCACCGGGGAGCTGTTTTTT. The chain combines TRBV7-2 with TRBJ2-2; TRBD1 matches 9 bases. Germline CDR1 and CDR2: SGHTA and FQGNSA. V was pared by 4 bases and J by 4 bases, with 4 bases of the junction left unmatched. The CDR3 runs to 15 residues.

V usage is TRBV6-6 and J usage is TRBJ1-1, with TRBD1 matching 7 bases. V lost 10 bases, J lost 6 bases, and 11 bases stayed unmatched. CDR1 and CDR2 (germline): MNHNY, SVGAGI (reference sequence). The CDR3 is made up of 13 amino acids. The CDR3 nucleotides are TGTGCCACCCAACTACAGGGGAAGTCTGAAGCTTTCTTT. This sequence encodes CATQLQGKSEAFF.

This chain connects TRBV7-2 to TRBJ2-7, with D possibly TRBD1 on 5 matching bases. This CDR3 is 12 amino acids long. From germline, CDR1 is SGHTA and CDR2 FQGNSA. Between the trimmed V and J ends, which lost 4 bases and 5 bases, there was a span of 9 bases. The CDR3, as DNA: TGTGCCAGCAGCTCATGGGGCGACGAGCAGTACTTC. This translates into CASSSWGDEQYF.

The CDR3 reads CASRQGASNQPQHF. The CDR3, as DNA: TGTGCCAGCCGACAGGGGGCAAGCAATCAGCCCCAGCATTTT. This sequence joins TRBV7-8 and TRBJ1-5; 10 positions agree with TRBD1. V shed 8 bases and J 1 base; nucleotides not matched to a gene: 2. Germline lookup yields CDR1 SGHVS and CDR2 FQNEAQ. The CDR3 has 14 amino acids.

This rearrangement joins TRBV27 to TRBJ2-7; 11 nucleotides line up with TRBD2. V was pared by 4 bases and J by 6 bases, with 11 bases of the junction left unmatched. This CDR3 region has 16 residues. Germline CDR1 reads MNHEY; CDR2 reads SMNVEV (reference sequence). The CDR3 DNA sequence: TGTGCCAGCAGTTCCTCGCGGGGTAGCGGGAGGGGCGAGCAGTACTTC. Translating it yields CASSSSRGSGRGEQYF.

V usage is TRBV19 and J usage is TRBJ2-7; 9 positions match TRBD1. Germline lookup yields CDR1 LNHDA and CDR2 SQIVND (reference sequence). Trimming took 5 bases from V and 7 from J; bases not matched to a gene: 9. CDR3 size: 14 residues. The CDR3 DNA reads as TGTGCCAGTAGTCCAGGGACAGGGATGGGGGAGCAGTACTTC. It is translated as CASSPGTGMGEQYF.